The subject of this entry is one TCR beta chain. The target of this receptor is not known. Nothing much larger sits one base from this clone, and base qualities are not available. TCRbeta CDR3 regions were amplified from genomic DNA using the immunoSEQ Assay, a bias-controlled multiplex PCR. Concerning the study's data processing: Within the assay, amplification of reference gene primers was used to estimate how many nucleated cells each sample contained. To quantify the absolute abundance of each unique TCRbeta CDR3 rearrangement, sequence reads were collapsed and filtered. For each sample, productive Simpson clonality was calculated as the square root of Simpson's diversity index across productive rearrangements. TCRdb carries this immuneACCESS record with in-frame sequences only. Its versions omit some clonotypes, under half of them owing to an unresolved V gene in the studies checked, with the rest unexplained. The V and J calls and clone size were taken over from that table, and D and trimming were inferred from the DNA. Here the sample has 31,000 or so clones; roughly nine tenths occur a single time. The top ten clones comprise roughly 15% of the sample.

This sample stems from a study of blood T cell repertoires in COVID-19 (dated by TCRdb to 2018 to 2020). Background on the whole study: Collaborator samples came from the United States, Italy and Spain and covered acute and convalescent phases of COVID-19. The prospective study material was composed of cDNA or gDNA derived from T cells, B-cell-depleted T cells, or PBMCs. The dataset comprised deeply sampled blood TCRbeta repertoires from subjects exposed to, actively infected with, or recovered from COVID-19. A freely available public database, intended as a resource for researchers studying the immune response to SARS-CoV-2, is where the repertoires were released. Samples were obtained from the ongoing ImmuneRACE study (first 160 participants) and from 1,254 subjects provided by 6 global collaborators. The sample metadata nearly always contained a de-identified subject ID, COVID-19 status, age in years and sex. Where available, HLA class I and class II types were obtained from metadata supplied by the sample provider rather than from assay-based typing.

The collaborating institutions used their own protocols to collect whole blood in K2EDTA tubes. For TCRbeta analysis, collaborators shipped samples in one of three forms: frozen whole blood, isolated PBMCs, or DNA extracted from either of those sample types. V lost 2 bases and J lost 9 bases, and the count of bases not matched to a germline gene is 18. Based on the germline V gene (reference sequence), the CDR1 and CDR2 sequences are LGHDT and YNNKEL. CDR3 length: 20 amino acids, cysteine to phenylalanine. Only CDR3 DNA is held: 60 bases, read in frame from base 1. The paper as a whole reports these results and caveats: The amount of clinical and demographic metadata varied by source and participant and was provided uncurated.

This TCR was sampled from a man at least 80 years old with acute or convalescent COVID-19. The sequence is built from TRBV3-1 (or the pseudogene TRBV3-2) and TRBJ2-1, with 14 central nucleotides matching TRBD2. The sample taken for sequencing was peripheral blood. The sequenced DNA is TGTGCCAGCAGCCAAAGGAAAAGGTACGGGACTAGCGGGGGCCGAGGTGAGCAGTTCTTC. Protein translation: CASSQRKRYGTSGGRGEQFF.